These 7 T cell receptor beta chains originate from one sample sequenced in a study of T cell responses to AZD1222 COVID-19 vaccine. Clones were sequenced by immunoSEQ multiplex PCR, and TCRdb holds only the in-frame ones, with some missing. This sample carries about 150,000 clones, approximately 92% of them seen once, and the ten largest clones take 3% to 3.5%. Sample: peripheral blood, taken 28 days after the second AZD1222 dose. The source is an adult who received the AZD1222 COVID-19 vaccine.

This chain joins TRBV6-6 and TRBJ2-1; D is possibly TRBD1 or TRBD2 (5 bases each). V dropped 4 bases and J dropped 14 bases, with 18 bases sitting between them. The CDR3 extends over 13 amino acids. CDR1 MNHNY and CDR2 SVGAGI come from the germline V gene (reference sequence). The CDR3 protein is CASSLGSRVNEFF. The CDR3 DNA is TGTGCCAGCAGTTTAGGGAGCAGGGTAAACGAGTTCTTC.

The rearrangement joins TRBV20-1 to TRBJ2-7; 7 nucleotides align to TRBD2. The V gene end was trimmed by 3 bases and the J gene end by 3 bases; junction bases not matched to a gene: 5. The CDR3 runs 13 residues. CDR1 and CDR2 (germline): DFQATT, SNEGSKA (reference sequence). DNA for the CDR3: TGCAGTGCTAGTCGGCGGGAGAACTACGAGCAGTACTTC. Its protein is CSASRRENYEQYF.

The CDR3 DNA reads TGCAGCGCTCGACAGGGGAAAACTGAAGCTTTCTTT. Amino acid sequence: CSARQGKTEAFF. This chain links TRBV29-1 with TRBJ1-1, with 8 positions matching TRBD1. This CDR3 comprises 12 residues. V lost 7 bases to trimming and J lost 5 bases; unmatched junction nucleotides: 6. The germline V gene has CDR1 SQVTM and CDR2 ANQGSEA.

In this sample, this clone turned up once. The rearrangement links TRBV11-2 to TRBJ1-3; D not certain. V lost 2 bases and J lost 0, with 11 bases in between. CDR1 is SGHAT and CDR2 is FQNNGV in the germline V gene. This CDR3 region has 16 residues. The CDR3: CASSLTISSSGNTIYF. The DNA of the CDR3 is TGTGCCAGCAGCTTAACTATCTCGAGCTCTGGAAACACCATATATTTT.

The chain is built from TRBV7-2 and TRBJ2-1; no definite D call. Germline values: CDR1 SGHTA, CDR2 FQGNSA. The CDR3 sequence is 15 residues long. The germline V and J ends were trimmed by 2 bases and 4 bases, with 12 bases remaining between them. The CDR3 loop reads CASSLSPTPYNEQFF. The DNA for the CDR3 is TGTGCCAGCAGCTTAAGCCCGACTCCATACAATGAGCAGTTCTTC.

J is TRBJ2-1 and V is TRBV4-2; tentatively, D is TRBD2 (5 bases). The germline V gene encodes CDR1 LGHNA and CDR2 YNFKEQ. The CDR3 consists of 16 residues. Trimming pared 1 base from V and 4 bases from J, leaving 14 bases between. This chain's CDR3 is CASSQVGSGVYNEQFF. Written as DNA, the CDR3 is TGTGCCAGCAGCCAAGTGGGATCCGGGGTGTACAATGAGCAGTTCTTC.

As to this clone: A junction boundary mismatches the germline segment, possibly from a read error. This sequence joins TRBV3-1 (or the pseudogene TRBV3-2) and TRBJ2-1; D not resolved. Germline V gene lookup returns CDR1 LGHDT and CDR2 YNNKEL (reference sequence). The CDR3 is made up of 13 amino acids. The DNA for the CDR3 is TGTGCCAGCAGCAAAGAAGGAGAAGGTGAGCAGTTCTTC. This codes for CASSKEGEGEQFF.